One sample yielded the 29 T cell receptor beta chains listed below, sequenced in a study of shared clonotypes between healthy human individuals. Some clones are missing from TCRdb's copy, which holds only in-frame ones; the method was immunoSEQ multiplex PCR. Of 2 million to 2.5 million clones in the sample, around 90% were seen once. Sequences were obtained from naive CD4+ T cells from PBMCs. Sample subset: CD45RA+ positively selected. These receptor sequences come from a man younger than 35 in good health. Some clones in this sample may be carry-over from other donors' samples.

This rearrangement joins TRBV7-2 to TRBJ2-7; the match to TRBD2 covers 9 bases. The length of the CDR3 is 16 residues. Per the germline V gene, CDR1 is SGHTA and CDR2 is FQGNSA. Trimming at V came to 1 base and at J to 0 bases, leaving 4 bases not matched to a gene. CDR3 in amino acids: CASSLGPSGNSYEQYF. In DNA form, the CDR3 reads TGTGCCAGCAGCTTAGGCCCTAGCGGGAACTCCTACGAGCAGTACTTC.

The V and J genes are TRBV10-3 and TRBJ2-1; D may be TRBD2 (6 bases). Germline CDR1 is ENHRY and CDR2 is SYGVKD. The germline V and J ends were trimmed by 10 bases and 10 bases, with 14 bases remaining between them. CDR3 length equals 11 residues. CDR3 in DNA: TGTGCCACCGGACTAAATGGAGAGCAGTTCTTC. This gives the protein CATGLNGEQFF.

This clone was seen a single time. The CDR3 DNA reads as TGTGCCAGCTCACCGGACGGGTTCGGGCGCGAAAAACTGTTTTTT. Residues: CASSPDGFGREKLFF. V gene TRBV18 combines with J gene TRBJ1-4; no clear D gene. The CDR3 consists of 15 residues. Germline loops: CDR1 KGHSH, CDR2 LQKENI. Trimming cost V 3 bases and J 8 bases, with 16 bases left between them.

The J gene is TRBJ2-7, the V gene TRBV6-1; D ambiguous. The germline V gene has CDR1 MNHNS and CDR2 SASEGT. The CDR3 has 13 amino acids. V lost 7 bases to trimming and J lost 3 bases, with 13 bases between them. The CDR3 loop reads CASNVAKGYEQYF. Written as DNA, the CDR3 is TGTGCCAGCAACGTGGCCAAGGGCTACGAGCAGTACTTC.

The chain joins TRBV6-6 to TRBJ2-5; D may be TRBD2 (5 bases). The CDR3 sequence is 14 residues long. Germline V CDR1 and CDR2: MNHNY, SVGAGI (reference sequence). The V and J ends lost 5 bases and 5 bases respectively, with 15 bases between them. CDR3: CASSQTGKGETQYF. In DNA, the CDR3 is TGTGCCAGCAGTCAAACCGGGAAGGGCGAGACCCAGTACTTC.

The rearrangement links TRBV19 to TRBJ2-7; D unclear. Per germline, CDR1 LNHDA and CDR2 SQIVND (reference sequence). CDR3 length: 14 amino acids. V was shortened by 7 bases and J by 1 base, with 14 bases between the two germline ends. CDR3 DNA sequence: TGTGCCAGTAAGAAATCCAGTGGGTCCTACGAGCAGTACTTC. Translating it yields CASKKSSGSYEQYF.

The V gene is TRBV29-1, the J gene TRBJ1-4, with D maybe TRBD1 (5 bases). The CDR3 contains 13 residues. The V gene lost 7 bases and the J gene lost 0 bases, with 9 bases spanning the gap. Germline CDR1 and CDR2: SQVTM and ANQGSEA. The CDR3 nucleotides are TGCAGCGGACTGACAGCAACTAATGAAAAACTGTTTTTT. This encodes CSGLTATNEKLFF. The full variable domain, rest sourced from reference TRBV29-1 and TRBJ1-4, is SAVISQKPSRDICQRGTSLTIQCQVDSQVTMMFWYRQQPGQSLTLIATANQGSEATYESGFVIDKFPISRPNLTFSTLTVSNMSPEDSSIYLCSGLTATNEKLFFGSGTQLSVL.

The chain uses TRBV6-5 and TRBJ1-2; possible D gene TRBD1, 5 bases. The V gene's germline CDR1 is MNHEY and CDR2 SVGAGI. This CDR3 is built from 14 residues. The V gene lost 0 bases and the J gene lost 5 bases, with 10 bases spanning the gap. Here the CDR3 reads CASSYSGTPYGYTF. Here the CDR3 DNA reads TGTGCCAGCAGTTACTCGGGGACGCCGTATGGCTACACCTTC.

This clone has a single count. Other DNA sequences in this sample translate to the same CDR3. The chain couples TRBV11-3 to TRBJ2-1; 8 bases fit TRBD2. This CDR3 is 15 amino acids long. J was trimmed by 3 bases and V by 5 bases; bases with no gene match: 6. CDR1 is SGHNT and CDR2 is YENEEA in the germline V gene. The DNA of the CDR3 is TGTGCCAGCAGCCTCGGACTAGCCGGCTACAATGAGCAGTTCTTC. Its protein is CASSLGLAGYNEQFF. Based on the CDR3 plus reference TRBV11-3 and TRBJ2-1, the full variable domain is EAGVVQSPRYKIIEKKQPVAFWCNPISGHNTLYWYLQNLGQGPELLIRYENEEAVDDSQLPKDRFSAERLKGVDSTLKIQPAELGDSAVYLCASSLGLAGYNEQFFGPGTRLTVL.

DNA of the CDR3: TGTGCCAGCTCACCACCACAGACCGAGCAGTACTTC. Protein: CASSPPQTEQYF. J is TRBJ2-7 and V is TRBV18; D remains unclear. Trimming shortened V by 0 bases and J by 6 bases, and 6 bases separated the two germline ends. In germline, CDR1 is KGHSH, CDR2 LQKENI. This CDR3 is 12 amino acids long.

The chain carries TRBV7-3 and TRBJ2-1; maybe TRBD2 (6 bases). Looked up from germline, CDR1 is SGHTA and CDR2 is FQGTGA. V was shortened by 6 bases and J by 8 bases, with 14 bases between the two germline ends. The CDR3 contains 13 residues. The DNA for the CDR3 is TGTGCCAGCAGTCCCATGGGGGGACATGAGCAGTTCTTC. Protein sequence: CASSPMGGHEQFF.

The V call is TRBV7-6, the J call TRBJ2-7; tentatively, D is TRBD1 (6 bases). V lost 6 bases and J 2 bases, leaving 17 bases between the germline ends. This CDR3 is 15 amino acids long. The germline V gene encodes CDR1 SGHVS and CDR2 FNYEAQ. Written as DNA, the CDR3 is TGTGCCAGCAGTCTAAGAACAGGGCTTGCCTACGAGCAGTACTTC. It codes for CASSLRTGLAYEQYF. The full variable domain, rest sourced from reference TRBV7-6 and TRBJ2-7, is GAGVSQSPRYKVTKRGQDVALRCDPISGHVSLYWYRQALGQGPEFLTYFNYEAQQDKSGLPNDRFSAERPEGSISTLTIQRTEQRDSAMYRCASSLRTGLAYEQYFGPGTRLTVT.

This chain connects TRBV7-2 to TRBJ1-2; TRBD1 matches 9 bases. The V gene's germline CDR1 is SGHTA and CDR2 FQGNSA. V lost 4 bases to trimming and J lost 8 bases; unmatched junction nucleotides: 14. The CDR3 length is 16 residues. The CDR3 sequence is CASSSYSGQGSEGYTF. CDR3 sequence (DNA): TGTGCCAGCAGCTCCTATAGCGGACAGGGGTCCGAGGGCTACACCTTC.

Note on this clone: Other DNA sequences within the sample encode an identical CDR3. The genes are TRBV28 and TRBJ2-2, with D hard to call. CDR3 size: 13 residues. From germline, CDR1 is MDHEN and CDR2 SYDVKM. Trimming took off 6 bases at V and 1 base at J, with 6 bases between the two ends. CDR3: CASSLRNTGELFF. In DNA, the CDR3 is TGTGCCAGCAGCCTTAGGAACACCGGGGAGCTGTTTTTT. The full variable domain, with the rest looked up from reference TRBV28 and TRBJ2-2, is DVKVTQSSRYLVKRTGEKVFLECVQDMDHENMFWYRQDPGLGLRLIYFSYDVKMKEKGDIPEGYSVSREKKERFSLILESASTNQTSMYLCASSLRNTGELFFGEGSRLTVL.

V is TRBV5-1 and J is TRBJ1-2; D not resolved. This CDR3 has 15 amino acids. CDR1 is SGHRS and CDR2 is YFSETQ in the germline V gene. The V and J ends lost 4 bases and 1 base respectively, with 14 bases between them. The CDR3 DNA reads TGCGCCAGCAGCCCGTCCCCGGATGTTAACTATGGCTACACCTTC. Residues: CASSPSPDVNYGYTF.

This chain links TRBV15 with TRBJ2-2; D is uncertain. CDR3 length: 14 residues. V lost 0 bases to trimming and J lost 4 bases, with 6 bases between them. Germline V gene lookup returns CDR1 LNHNV and CDR2 YYDKDF (reference sequence). CDR3: CATSRDHGTGELFF. The CDR3 nucleotides are TGTGCCACCAGCAGAGATCACGGCACCGGGGAGCTGTTTTTT.

The CDR3 sequence: CASSLVGETAFF. The CDR3 nucleotides read TGTGCCAGCAGCTTAGTTGGGGAGACGGCTTTCTTT. The chain joins TRBV7-8 to TRBJ1-1; D not certain. This CDR3 is built from 12 residues. The V gene lost 1 base and the J gene lost 11 bases, with 11 bases spanning the gap. Germline assignment: CDR1 SGHVS and CDR2 FQNEAQ.

This chain uses TRBV7-8 with TRBJ1-1; the D is unclear. This CDR3 is built from 14 residues. Trimming shortened V by 3 bases and J by 6 bases, and 14 bases separated the two germline ends. CDR1 SGHVS and CDR2 FQNEAQ come from the germline V gene. In DNA, the CDR3 is TGTGCCAGCAGCTTTTGGTTCGGGAGGGCTGAAGCTTTCTTT. Amino acids: CASSFWFGRAEAFF. Full variable domain (missing parts from reference TRBV7-8 and TRBJ1-1): GAGVSQSPRYKVAKRGQDVALRCDPISGHVSLFWYQQALGQGPEFLTYFQNEAQLDKSGLPSDRFFAERPEGSVSTLKIQRTQQEDSAVYLCASSFWFGRAEAFFGQGTRLTVV.

The chain links TRBV7-2 to TRBJ2-3, with TRBD1 identical over 7 bases. CDR3 length: 15 amino acids. V was pared by 4 bases and J by 4 bases, with 8 bases of the junction left unmatched. Germline assignment: CDR1 SGHTA and CDR2 FQGNSA. The DNA of the CDR3 is TGTGCCAGCAGCTCCGGGACCCAGGGGGCAGATACGCAGTATTTT. Its translation is CASSSGTQGADTQYF.

This clone has a single count. The genes are TRBV7-9 and TRBJ2-7, with D hard to call. CDR1 is SEHNR and CDR2 is FQNEAQ in the germline V gene (reference sequence). The V end was cut by 2 bases, the J end by 4 bases, with 15 bases between. The CDR3 sequence is 15 residues long. CDR3 amino acids: CASSLPGSRVYEQYF. For the CDR3, the DNA is TGTGCCAGCAGCTTACCCGGAAGCCGCGTGTACGAGCAGTACTTC.

This clone was detected once. The chain employs TRBV7-2 and TRBJ1-2; TRBD1 is a possible D gene (6 bases). Trimming pared 1 base from V and 4 bases from J, leaving 13 bases between. This CDR3 spans 15 amino acids. Germline CDR1 is SGHTA and CDR2 is FQGNSA. The CDR3 region is CASSLDGGASYGYTF. The DNA for the CDR3 is TGTGCCAGCAGCTTAGATGGGGGGGCGAGCTATGGCTACACCTTC.

This clone was observed a single time. The V call is TRBV29-1, the J call TRBJ2-1; possibly TRBD2 for D (7 bases). The V gene lost 1 base and the J gene lost 9 bases, with 19 bases spanning the gap. Looked up from germline, CDR1 is SQVTM and CDR2 is ANQGSEA. The CDR3 has 15 amino acids. The CDR3 spells CSVEGPRGAIGEQFF. The CDR3 nucleotides read TGCAGCGTTGAAGGCCCCCGGGGGGCCATCGGTGAGCAGTTCTTC.

V and J are TRBV7-8 and TRBJ1-5; 9 nucleotides agree with TRBD1. CDR1 and CDR2 (germline): SGHVS, FQNEAQ. The CDR3 has 12 amino acids. V trimming: 2 bases; J trimming: 13 bases; junction bases outside the gene matches: 3. Here the CDR3 reads CASSLRQGGQHF. The CDR3 nucleotides read TGTGCCAGCAGCTTAAGACAGGGGGGACAGCATTTT.

Comments on this clone: This CDR3 is also generated by other DNA sequences in the sample. This chain uses TRBV5-1 with TRBJ1-5, with a possible D match to TRBD1 (6 bases). This CDR3 is built from 14 residues. From germline, CDR1 is SGHRS and CDR2 YFSETQ. With 0 bases removed from V and 5 bases from J, the gap between germline ends came to 9 bases. The chain's CDR3 is CASSLGTEDQPQHF. CDR3 in DNA: TGCGCCAGCAGCTTGGGGACAGAAGATCAGCCCCAGCATTTT.

The chain joins TRBV9 to TRBJ2-5; D not certain. The CDR3 is 13 residues long. Germline V gene lookup returns CDR1 SGDLS and CDR2 YYNGEE. V was cut by 0 bases and J by 5 bases, with 8 bases left in between. CDR3 bases: TGTGCCAGCAGCGTAGCTATGTGGGAGACCCAGTACTTC. Translating it yields CASSVAMWETQYF.

The V and J genes are TRBV27 and TRBJ1-5; no firm D call. V shed 3 bases and J shed 9 bases, with 12 bases lying between them. The germline V gene has CDR1 MNHEY and CDR2 SMNVEV (reference sequence). The CDR3 spans 13 residues. The CDR3 DNA reads TGTGCCAGCAGTTTGTTCAATAAGGGGCCCCAGCATTTT. It encodes CASSLFNKGPQHF.

This clone was recorded once. This sequence joins TRBV6-5 and TRBJ2-7; possibly TRBD1 for D (5 bases). The CDR3 covers 15 residues. Germline V gene sequence: CDR1 MNHEY, CDR2 SVGAGI. The V gene lost 0 bases and the J gene lost 2 bases, with 11 bases spanning the gap. CDR3 sequence: CASSYSPKGTYEQYF. DNA of the CDR3: TGTGCCAGCAGTTACTCCCCTAAGGGGACCTACGAGCAGTACTTC.

A remark on this clone: Other DNA sequences in this specimen translate into the identical CDR3. J is TRBJ1-5 and V is TRBV19; D might be TRBD1 (5 bases). In germline, CDR1 is LNHDA, CDR2 SQIVND (reference sequence). The length of the CDR3 is 14 residues. Trimming cost V 3 bases and J 3 bases, with 9 bases left between them. The CDR3 here is CASSMGTYNQPQHF. The CDR3 DNA follows: TGTGCCAGTAGTATGGGGACTTACAATCAGCCCCAGCATTTT.

The chain joins TRBV19 to TRBJ2-5; D might be TRBD1 or TRBD2, each matching 5 bases. V was trimmed by 9 bases and J by 7 bases, leaving 18 bases between them. The germline CDR1 and CDR2 sequences are LNHDA and SQIVND (reference sequence). The CDR3 is 13 residues long. DNA of the CDR3: TGTGCCAGCGGAAGGGACCGGGCGGCGACCCAGTACTTC. Its translation is CASGRDRAATQYF.